The 27 T cell receptor beta chains given below trace back to one sample, sequenced in a study of Graves' ophthalmopathy and Graves' hyperthyroidism. Amplified material comprised TCR beta CDR3 regions derived from RNA transcripts. HTBI primers were used in a first-round RT-PCR, which preceded a second-round multiplex PCR. TCRdb called the multiplex PCR reads again in MiXCR, with one record for every CDR3 protein. The sample lists 300,000 to 350,000 distinct CDR3 sequences, roughly 15% seen once, with 9% to 15% in the top ten. Material: peripheral blood. These receptors were collected from an adult man with Graves' ophthalmopathy.

This clonotype showed up many times. This chain links TRBV29-1 with TRBJ1-1; D ambiguous. The CDR3 is 15 amino acids. Per the germline V gene, CDR1 is SQVTM and CDR2 is ANQGSEA. Trimming stripped 4 bases from V and 2 bases from J, with 17 bases between. CDR3 DNA: TGCAGCGTTGTCGACCGCGTAGGTAAAAACACTGAAGCTTTCTTT. This codes for CSVVDRVGKNTEAFF.

This clonotype has at least ten counts. This chain uses TRBV6-1 with TRBJ2-7, with D maybe TRBD1 (6 bases). This CDR3 contains 15 residues. CDR1 and CDR2 (germline): MNHNS, SASEGT. V shed 6 bases and J shed 5 bases, with 20 bases lying between them. The CDR3 bases are TGTGCCAGCAGCCCCAGGGGCCAGGGAAGGGACGAGCAGTACTTC. Translation: CASSPRGQGRDEQYF.

This clonotype was observed at least ten times. CDR3 coding DNA: TGTGCCAGCAGTTCCTGGACAGATAATCAGCCCCAGCATTTT. Its protein product is CASSSWTDNQPQHF. This chain connects TRBV6-5 to TRBJ1-5; D possibly corresponds to TRBD1 (6 bases). The CDR3 loop spans 14 amino acids. Germline loops: CDR1 MNHEY, CDR2 SVGAGI. The V end was cut by 4 bases, the J end by 4 bases, with 11 bases between.

This clonotype was counted at least ten times. The J gene is TRBJ2-5, the V gene TRBV12-3 or TRBV12-4, with 7 bases identical to TRBD2. Trimming removed 6 bases from V and 1 base from J; junction bases left unmatched: 5. The CDR3 has 14 residues. This chain's CDR3 is CASSQGLPQETQYF. The CDR3 nucleotides are TGTGCCAGCAGCCAGGGACTACCCCAAGAGACCCAGTACTTC.

The V gene is TRBV6-1, the J gene TRBJ2-7; 9 positions agree with TRBD2. The germline V gene has CDR1 MNHNS and CDR2 SASEGT. V dropped 8 bases and J dropped 5; count of bases not matched to a gene: 16. The CDR3 has 16 residues. CDR3: CASSKPAGGLMHEQYF. The CDR3 coding sequence is TGTGCCAGCTCTAAACCCGCGGGAGGGCTGATGCACGAGCAGTACTTC.

The V call is TRBV5-6, the J call TRBJ1-2; D ambiguous. Between the trimmed V and J ends, which lost 0 bases and 2 bases, there was a span of 14 bases. Germline values: CDR1 SGHDT, CDR2 YYEEEE. The CDR3 spans 16 residues. CDR3 DNA sequence: TGTGCCAGCAGCTTGGGTTACGGCCGCGACAACTATGGCTACACCTTC. This sequence encodes CASSLGYGRDNYGYTF.

This clonotype was counted many times. The chain uses TRBV6-1 and TRBJ1-1, with 12 bases identical to TRBD1. This CDR3 comprises 15 residues. J lost 5 bases, V lost 8 bases, and 9 bases had no gene match. In germline, CDR1 is MNHNS, CDR2 SASEGT. The CDR3 DNA is TGTGCCAGCGGCCCGGGACAGGGGGCACGGACTGAAGCTTTCTTT. The encoded protein is CASGPGQGARTEAFF.

This clonotype was recorded many times. The CDR3 bases are TGTGCCAGCAGTTTAGGCCGGGGGGGCTATGGCTACACCTTC. Its protein is CASSLGRGGYGYTF. V and J are TRBV12-3 or TRBV12-4 and TRBJ1-2; D may be TRBD1 (5 bases). The germline V and J ends were trimmed by 1 base and 4 bases, with 10 bases remaining between them. The CDR3 totals 14 residues.

The chain employs TRBV6-9 and TRBJ2-4; D not certain. The CDR3 spans 11 residues. V was shortened by 3 bases and J by 7 bases, with 4 bases between the two germline ends. CDR1 is MNHGY, CDR2 SVAAGI, per germline. In nucleotides, the CDR3 is TGTGCCAGCAGTTACGGGAACATTCAGTACTTC. Residues: CASSYGNIQYF.

This clonotype showed up many times. The chain carries TRBV19 and TRBJ1-5, with 8 bases fitting TRBD1. The CDR3 consists of 17 residues. The V and J ends lost 9 bases and 2 bases, in that order; junction bases with no gene match: 15. The V gene's germline CDR1 is LNHDA and CDR2 SQIVND (reference sequence). The CDR3 nucleotides are TGTGCCAGCAAAAGGACAGGGCATGGGTTTGGCAATCAGCCCCAGCATTTT. Translated, it gives CASKRTGHGFGNQPQHF.

This clonotype was recorded at least ten times. A read error may account for a junction end that differs from germline. The chain carries TRBV4-3 and TRBJ2-7, with D unresolved. The CDR3 has 15 residues. Per the germline V gene, CDR1 is LGHNA and CDR2 is YSLEER. This CDR3 reads CASSQGIAGLYKQYF. CDR3 nucleotides: TGCGCCAGCAGCCAAGGGATTGCCGGGCTCTACAAGCAGTACTTC.

This clonotype has at least ten counts. The V and J genes are TRBV11-2 and TRBJ2-7; 8 bases are a match to TRBD2. CDR3 length: 17 residues. V dropped 4 bases and J dropped 5; count of bases not matched to a gene: 16. Germline values: CDR1 SGHAT, CDR2 FQNNGV. The CDR3 DNA reads TGTGCCAGCAGCTCGAGCCCCGGGACTAGAAGTCCCCACGAGCAGTACTTC. Protein product: CASSSSPGTRSPHEQYF.

This clonotype was counted ten times or more. The J gene is TRBJ2-7, the V gene TRBV5-1; TRBD1 agrees at 9 bases. V lost 0 bases to trimming and J lost 2 bases; unmatched junction nucleotides: 3. CDR3 length: 15 residues. The germline CDR1 and CDR2 sequences are SGHRS and YFSETQ. The CDR3 nucleotides read TGCGCCAGCAGCTTGGGGACAGGGGAACCCTACGAGCAGTACTTC. This codes for CASSLGTGEPYEQYF.

At least ten counts were recorded for this clonotype. The chain employs TRBV6-1 and TRBJ1-6; 8 nucleotides line up with TRBD1. After removal of 4 bases from V and 5 bases from J, the junction contained 7 bases not matched to a gene. There are 16 residues in the CDR3. Per germline, CDR1 MNHNS and CDR2 SASEGT. CDR3 sequence reads: CASSGQGTRDNSPLHF. DNA of the CDR3: TGTGCCAGCAGTGGACAGGGGACCCGGGATAATTCACCCCTCCACTTT.

Points on this clonotype: This clone may be a read error of a much larger clone one base away. This chain links TRBV11-2 with TRBJ2-7; D may be TRBD1 or TRBD2 (5 bases each). Per germline, CDR1 SGHAT and CDR2 FQNNGV. The CDR3 consists of 14 residues. The CDR3 loop reads CASSLARGGYGQYF. The CDR3 coding sequence is TGTGCCAGCAGCTTAGCCCGGGGCGGCTACGGGCAGTACTTC.

The chain carries TRBV12-3 or TRBV12-4 and TRBJ2-7; TRBD2 agrees at 9 bases. The CDR3 has 15 residues. Trimming at V came to 6 bases and at J to 0 bases, leaving 6 bases not matched to a gene. The CDR3 nucleotides are TGTGCCAGCAGCAGAGCGGGAGGCTCCTCCTACGAGCAGTACTTC. Translation gives CASSRAGGSSYEQYF.

This clonotype was observed at least ten times. The rearrangement links TRBV4-2 to TRBJ2-5; 7 bases align to TRBD2. Germline CDR1 is LGHNA and CDR2 is YNFKEQ. The CDR3 loop spans 15 amino acids. With V trimmed by 2 bases and J by 4 bases, 7 bases remained unmatched. This CDR3 is CASSQILASPETQYF. The CDR3, as DNA: TGTGCCAGCAGCCAAATACTAGCGTCTCCAGAGACCCAGTACTTC.

This clonotype came up many times. This chain links TRBV28 with TRBJ1-2, with 7 bases identical to TRBD1. The germline V gene encodes CDR1 MDHEN and CDR2 SYDVKM. The CDR3 sequence is 13 residues long. V lost 4 bases to trimming and J lost 6 bases; unmatched junction nucleotides: 5. CDR3 coding DNA: TGTGCCAGCAGTTCCCCGACAGGGAATGGCTACACCTTC. Amino acids: CASSSPTGNGYTF.

The rearrangement links TRBV29-1 to TRBJ2-5; 8 nucleotides line up with TRBD2. CDR3 length: 15 amino acids. The germline CDR1 and CDR2 sequences are SQVTM and ANQGSEA. V lost 6 bases and J lost 3; bases outside the gene matches: 12. The CDR3 loop is CSVLFFSGAEETQYF. The DNA for the CDR3 is TGCAGCGTCCTCTTTTTTAGCGGGGCTGAAGAGACCCAGTACTTC.

This chain links TRBV13 with TRBJ2-7, with a tentative D call TRBD2 (6 bases). The J call may be incorrect, as the DNA end agrees better with TRBJ2-1. In germline, CDR1 is PRHDT, CDR2 FYEKMQ (reference sequence). The CDR3 is 14 amino acids. Written as DNA, the CDR3 is TGTGCCAGCAGCCCGAGCGGGTACCCCTACGAGCAGTTCTTC. Residues: CASSPSGYPYEQFF.

This clonotype was recorded at least ten times. This chain connects TRBV20-1 to TRBJ2-5; D uncertain. V was clipped by 8 bases and J by 1 base, with 8 bases between them. This CDR3 is built from 11 residues. Germline V gives CDR1 DFQATT, CDR2 SNEGSKA (reference sequence). The CDR3 DNA reads as TGCAGTTGTCAGATCCAAGAGACCCAGTACTTC. Its protein is CSCQIQETQYF.

This clonotype was recorded at least ten times. The CDR3 DNA is TGCGCCAGCAGCCCGGCTGAGAACACTGAAGCTTTCTTT. This sequence encodes CASSPAENTEAFF. The V and J genes are TRBV4-1 and TRBJ1-1; no firm D call. V was shortened by 4 bases and J by 1 base, with 7 bases between the two germline ends. This CDR3 spans 13 amino acids. Per the germline V gene, CDR1 is MGHRA and CDR2 is YSYEKL.

This clonotype has a count of ten or more. The V and J genes are TRBV20-1 and TRBJ1-6; D remains unclear. Germline CDR1 and CDR2: DFQATT and SNEGSKA (reference sequence). The germline V and J ends were trimmed by 2 bases and 10 bases, with 12 bases remaining between them. The CDR3 consists of 13 residues. The CDR3 is CSARTGFDSPLHF. CDR3 coding DNA: TGCAGTGCTAGAACCGGGTTTGACTCACCCCTCCACTTT.

The gene calls are TRBV6-2 or TRBV6-3 and TRBJ1-2; no clear D. The V gene lost 2 bases and the J gene lost 7 bases, with 11 bases spanning the gap. From germline, CDR1 is MNHEY and CDR2 SVGEGT. The CDR3 runs 13 residues. CDR3 sequence reads: CASSYEDPGGYTF. In DNA form, the CDR3 reads TGTGCCAGCAGTTACGAGGATCCGGGTGGCTACACCTTC.

The table lists this clonotype with many counts. The chain links TRBV20-1 to TRBJ2-7; 14 nucleotides match TRBD2. CDR3 size: 18 residues. With V trimmed by 0 bases and J by 4 bases, 11 bases remained unmatched. CDR1 and CDR2 from the germline V gene are DFQATT and SNEGSKA (reference sequence). This CDR3 is CSARDGTSGSSVPYEQYF. For the CDR3, the DNA is TGCAGTGCTAGAGATGGGACTAGCGGGAGTTCGGTGCCTTACGAGCAGTACTTC.

The chain links TRBV6-2 or TRBV6-3 to TRBJ2-5, with TRBD1 identical over 7 bases. Germline V gene data show CDR1 as MNHEY and CDR2 as SVGEGT. V shed 6 bases, J shed 3 bases, and the junction held 10 bases outside the gene matches. The CDR3 sequence is 15 residues long. CDR3 sequence reads: CASSHQGDRKETQYF. The CDR3 nucleotides read TGTGCCAGCAGCCACCAGGGGGACAGAAAAGAGACCCAGTACTTC.

This clonotype was found many times. The gene calls are TRBV11-3 and TRBJ1-2, with a possible D match to TRBD1 (5 bases). V was clipped by 5 bases and J by 2 bases, with 15 bases between them. This CDR3 is 15 amino acids long. Germline V gives CDR1 SGHNT, CDR2 YENEEA. The CDR3 sequence is CASSRGTDKNYGYTF. The CDR3, as DNA: TGTGCCAGCAGCCGGGGGACCGATAAGAACTATGGCTACACCTTC. Looking up the rest from reference TRBV11-3 and TRBJ1-2 gives the full variable domain: EAGVVQSPRYKIIEKKQPVAFWCNPISGHNTLYWYLQNLGQGPELLIRYENEEAVDDSQLPKDRFSAERLKGVDSTLKIQPAELGDSAVYLCASSRGTDKNYGYTFGSGTRLTVV.